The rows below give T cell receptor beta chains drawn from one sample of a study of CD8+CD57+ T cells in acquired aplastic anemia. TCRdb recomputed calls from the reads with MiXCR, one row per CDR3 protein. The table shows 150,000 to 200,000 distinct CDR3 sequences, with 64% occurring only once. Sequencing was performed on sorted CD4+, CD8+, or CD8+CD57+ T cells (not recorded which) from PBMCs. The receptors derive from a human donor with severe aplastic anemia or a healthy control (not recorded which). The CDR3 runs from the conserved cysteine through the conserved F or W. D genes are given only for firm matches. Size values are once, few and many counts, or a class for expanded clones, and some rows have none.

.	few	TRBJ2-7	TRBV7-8	TGTGCCAGCAGCTTCGGGTGGACGGCCGTCTACGAGCAGTACTTC	CASSFGWTAVYEQYF
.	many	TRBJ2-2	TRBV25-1	TGTGCCAGCAGTGATCGGCACACCGGGGAGCTGTTTTTT	CASSDRHTGELFF
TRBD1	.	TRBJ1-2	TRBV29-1	TGCAGCGTTGACGCAGGGGGCTATGGATTGTATGGCTACACCTTC	CSVDAGGYGLYGYTF
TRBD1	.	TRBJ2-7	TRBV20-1	TGCAGTGCTTGGGACAGGGTCGGGTCCTACGAGCAGTACTTC	CSAWDRVGSYEQYF
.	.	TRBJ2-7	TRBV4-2	TGTACCAGCAGCCAAGGGCAGGGCACCTACGAGCAGTACTTC	CTSSQGQGTYEQYF
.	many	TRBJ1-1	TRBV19	TGTGCCAGTAGTACCCCAGGGTGGACGGGCATGAACACTGAAGCTTTCTTT	CASSTPGWTGMNTEAFF
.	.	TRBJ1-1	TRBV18	TGTGCCAGCTCAAGGCCCCCGGACACTGAAGCTTTCTTT	CASSRPPDTEAFF
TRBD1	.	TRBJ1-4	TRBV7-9	TGTGCCAGCGGGCAGGGGGGGTTATTCGGATTT	CASGQGGLFGF
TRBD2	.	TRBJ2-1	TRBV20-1	TGCAGTGCTAGAGAGGGCGTCTTCGGACTAGCGGTAAACAATGAGCAGTTCTTC	CSAREGVFGLAVNNEQFF
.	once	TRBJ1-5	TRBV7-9	TGTGCCAGCAGCTTAGTAGCGAGGAATAGCAATCAGCCCCAGCATTTT	CASSLVARNSNQPQHF
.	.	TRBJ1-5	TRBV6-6	TGTGCCAGCAGTCCTCTAAATCATCCCCAGCATTTT	CASSPLNHPQHF
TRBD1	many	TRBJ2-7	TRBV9	TGTGCCAGCAGCGAGGGACAGGCCTACGAGCAGTACTTC	CASSEGQAYEQYF
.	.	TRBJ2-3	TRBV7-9	TGTGCCAGCAGCCACCCAGGGGGGGTTGAGGCAGATACGCAGTATTTT	CASSHPGGVEADTQYF
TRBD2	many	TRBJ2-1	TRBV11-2	TGTGCCAGCAGCCAAGGGTACAGCGGGGGGTACAATGAGCAGTTCTTC	CASSQGYSGGYNEQFF
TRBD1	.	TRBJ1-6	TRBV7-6	TGTGCCAGCAGCTACAGGACCCCAGGGGGCCAGGGGTCACCCCTCCACTTT	CASSYRTPGGQGSPLHF
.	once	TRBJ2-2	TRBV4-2	TGTGCCAGCAGCGGGAGCGGGGAGCTGTTTTTT	CASSGSGELFF
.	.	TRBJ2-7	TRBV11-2	TGTGCCAGCAGCTTAGGCACTAGGGCCGAGCAGTACTTC	CASSLGTRAEQYF
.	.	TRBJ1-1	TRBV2	TGTGCCAGCAGACAGGTTGAAGCTTTCTTT	CASRQVEAFF
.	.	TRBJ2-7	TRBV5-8	TGTGCCAGCAGCCGGGTGGGGGGGCCCCACGAGCAGTACTTC	CASSRVGGPHEQYF
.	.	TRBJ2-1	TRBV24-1	TGTGCCACCAGTAAGGTAGGGAATGAGCAGTTCTTC	CATSKVGNEQFF
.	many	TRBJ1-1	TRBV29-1	TGCAGCGTTCTCAGGGGTGAAGCTTTCTTT	CSVLRGEAFF
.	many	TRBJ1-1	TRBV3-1	TGTGCCAGCAGCCGAACTGGGGGTCTCACTGAAGCTTTCTTT	CASSRTGGLTEAFF
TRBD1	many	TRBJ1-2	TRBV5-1	TGCGCCAGCAGCTCGGAGGGACAGGCGAGACAATATGGCTACACCTTC	CASSSEGQARQYGYTF
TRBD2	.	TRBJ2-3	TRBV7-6	TGTGCCAGCACCCAAGGGAGTAGCGGGACTACAGATACGCAGTATTTT	CASTQGSSGTTDTQYF
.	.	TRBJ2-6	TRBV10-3	TGTGCCATCAGCTCTGAGTTCTCTGGGGCCAACGTCCTGACTTTC	CAISSEFSGANVLTF
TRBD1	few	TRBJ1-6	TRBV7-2	TGTGCCAGCAGCTTGGGGGACAGTCGGAATTCGCCCCTCCACTTT	CASSLGDSRNSPLHF
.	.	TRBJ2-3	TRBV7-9	TGTGCCAGCAACCCGGACTCCATGAGCACAGATACGCAGTATTTT	CASNPDSMSTDTQYF
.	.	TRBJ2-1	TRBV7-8	TGTGCCAGCAGCTTGGGGGGGGCGGTCTACAATGAGCAGTTCTTC	CASSLGGAVYNEQFF
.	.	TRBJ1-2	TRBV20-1	TGCAGTGCTAGTCTGGAAAACTATGGCTACACCTTC	CSASLENYGYTF
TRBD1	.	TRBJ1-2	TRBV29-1	TGCACGGACAGGGATACCTATGGCTACACCTTC	CTDRDTYGYTF
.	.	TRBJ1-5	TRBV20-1	TGCAGTGCTGGACAGCCCAATCAGCCCCAGCATTTT	CSAGQPNQPQHF
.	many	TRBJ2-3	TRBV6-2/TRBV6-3	TGTGCCAGCAGCTCCCAACAGGGAGTCACAGATACGCAGTATTTT	CASSSQQGVTDTQYF
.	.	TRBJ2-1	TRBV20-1	TGCAGTGCTCTAGAAGGACGGTCTGACTACAATGAGCAGTTCTTC	CSALEGRSDYNEQFF
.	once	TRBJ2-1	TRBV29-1	TGCAGCGTTCAACACAATGAGCAGTTCTTC	CSVQHNEQFF
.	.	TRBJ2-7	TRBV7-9	TGTGCCAGCAGCTTAGCGCCTGGACAGCTTTACGAGCAGTACTTC	CASSLAPGQLYEQYF
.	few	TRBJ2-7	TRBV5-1	TGCGCCAGCAGCTTGGATCACTACGAGCAGTACTTC	CASSLDHYEQYF
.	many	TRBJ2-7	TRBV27	TGTGCCAGCAGTTTGGGGGGTGAGCAGTACTTC	CASSLGGEQYF
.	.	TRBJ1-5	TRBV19	TGTGCCAGTAGTGCACGGGGTCCTAATCAGCCCCAGCATTTT	CASSARGPNQPQHF
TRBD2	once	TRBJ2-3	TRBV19	TGTGCCAGTAGTATAGGGAAGCGGGGGGGCCGATCTAGCACAGATACGCAGTATTTT	CASSIGKRGGRSSTDTQYF
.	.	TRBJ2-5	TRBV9	TGTGCCAGCAGCTTGCCCGGGCGCCTAGAGACCCAGTACTTC	CASSLPGRLETQYF
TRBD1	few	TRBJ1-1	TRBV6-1	TGTGCCAGCAGTGATTGGACAGGGGGGGACACTGAAGCTTTCTTT	CASSDWTGGDTEAFF
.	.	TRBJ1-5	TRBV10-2	TGCGCCAGCAGTAAAACAGGATCCGATCAGCCCCAGCATTTT	CASSKTGSDQPQHF